Following are 19 T cell receptor beta chains from one sample sequenced in a study of vaccination and CD4 T cells after COVID-19. With the Oncomine TCR Beta short-read assay, DNA from cultured CD4+ T cells was sequenced. TCRdb re-called the PCR reads through MiXCR, storing one row per CDR3 protein. In the table there are 5,000 or so distinct CDR3 sequences, 25% to 30% of which are singletons. Treatment here: roughly 11-day PBMC culture with coronavirus spike peptide pools or control peptides (ViraFEST assay). The unexposed donor provided CD4+ T cells, which were taken before the COVID-19 pandemic (2011-2018). The antigens of these receptors remain unknown. Material: CD4+ T cells from blood, cultured in vitro. The origin of the receptors is a human donor in good health.

The CDR3 is CASSSRLLAATDTQYF. The CDR3 nucleotides are TGTGCCAGCAGCTCAAGGCTACTAGCGGCCACAGATACGCAGTATTTT. This chain uses TRBV7-2 with TRBJ2-3; 8 nucleotides line up with TRBD2. Trimming at V came to 4 bases and at J to 2 bases, leaving 8 bases not matched to a gene. The CDR3 is made up of 16 amino acids. Germline V gives CDR1 SGHTA, CDR2 FQGNSA. Full variable domain (remainder filled in from reference TRBV7-2 and TRBJ2-3): GAGVSQSPSNKVTEKGKDVELRCDPISGHTALYWYRQSLGQGLEFLIYFQGNSAPDKSGLPSDRFSAERTGGSVSTLTIQRTQQEDSAVYLCASSSRLLAATDTQYFGPGTRLTVL.

On this clonotype itself: The germline gene is not matched at one end of the junction; a read error may be the cause. The rearrangement links TRBV6-1 to TRBJ2-5, with 8 bases fitting TRBD2. The germline V gene has CDR1 MNHNS and CDR2 SASEGT. The CDR3 loop spans 15 amino acids. Here the CDR3 DNA reads TGTGCCAGCAGCCCCCCCACTAGCGGTCAAGAGGCCCAGTACTTC. Translation gives CASSPPTSGQEAQYF.

J is TRBJ2-5 and V is TRBV5-1; 12 nucleotides align to TRBD2. Trimming cost V 5 bases and J 9 bases; bases outside gene matches: 11. The CDR3 loop spans 15 amino acids. CDR1 and CDR2 from the germline V gene are SGHRS and YFSETQ. The CDR3 DNA sequence: TGCGCCAGCAGTCCGACTAGCGGGGGCGTTAGGGCCCAGTACTTC. Encoded protein: CASSPTSGGVRAQYF.

This chain joins TRBV5-1 and TRBJ2-7, with 8 bases lining up with TRBD2. V was clipped by 5 bases and J by 1 base; unmatched bases: 5. The CDR3 runs 14 residues. CDR1 SGHRS and CDR2 YFSETQ come from the germline V gene. The CDR3: CASRDASGSYEQYF. The CDR3 bases are TGCGCCAGCAGGGACGCTAGCGGGTCCTACGAGCAGTACTTC.

The chain combines TRBV20-1 with TRBJ1-1; D not certain. The germline V gene has CDR1 DFQATT and CDR2 SNEGSKA (reference sequence). The V and J ends lost 3 bases and 3 bases respectively, with 5 bases between them. The CDR3 covers 11 residues. The CDR3 loop reads CSASKDTEAFF. CDR3 nucleotides: TGCAGTGCTAGTAAGGACACTGAAGCTTTCTTT.

The rearrangement links TRBV19 to TRBJ1-1; D call uncertain. The CDR3 contains 11 residues. Germline CDR1 reads LNHDA; CDR2 reads SQIVND (reference sequence). V gave up 5 bases and J gave up 7 bases, with 8 bases separating them. The CDR3 bases are TGTGCCAGTAGTTTTTGGGGTGAAGCTTTCTTT. This translates into CASSFWGEAFF.

The chain carries TRBV3-1 and TRBJ1-1; 7 nucleotides line up with TRBD1. This CDR3 is 13 amino acids long. The germline V gene encodes CDR1 LGHDT and CDR2 YNNKEL (reference sequence). Trimming removed 3 bases from V and 10 bases from J; junction bases left unmatched: 8. The DNA of the CDR3 is TGTGCCAGCAGCCAGGGACAGACCCGGGGAGCTTTCTTT. This encodes CASSQGQTRGAFF.

This clonotype was seen a few times. The chain uses TRBV20-1 and TRBJ2-5; TRBD2 agrees at 9 bases. The CDR3 covers 14 residues. The J segment lost 5 bases and the V segment lost 4 bases, leaving 8 bases of the junction unmatched. Germline CDR1 reads DFQATT; CDR2 reads SNEGSKA (reference sequence). The CDR3 spells CSAKAGGLGETQYF. The CDR3 DNA reads TGCAGTGCTAAAGCGGGGGGTTTAGGTGAGACCCAGTACTTC.

This clonotype counts as medium-sized (0.01 to 0.1%). This chain joins TRBV2 and TRBJ1-1; D not resolved. The germline V and J ends were trimmed by 0 bases and 1 base, with 9 bases remaining between them. CDR3 length: 15 amino acids. CDR1 and CDR2 (germline): SNHLY, FYNNEI. This CDR3 reads CASSEAVSGNTEAFF. CDR3 bases: TGTGCCAGCAGTGAAGCGGTCTCAGGGAACACTGAAGCTTTCTTT.

The rearrangement links TRBV30 to TRBJ1-1; no firm D call. The CDR3 is 14 residues long. V was cut by 2 bases and J by 5 bases, with 15 bases left in between. CDR1 and CDR2 (germline): GTSNPN, SVGIG (reference sequence). DNA for the CDR3: TGTGCCTGGAGTAGGGAAGGGAGTGGGACTGAAGCTTTCTTT. Translating gives CAWSREGSGTEAFF.

The chain combines TRBV30 with TRBJ1-2, with a possible D match to TRBD1 (6 bases). In germline, CDR1 is GTSNPN, CDR2 SVGIG (reference sequence). The CDR3 has 13 amino acids. Trimming took off 2 bases at V and 1 base at J, with 8 bases between the two ends. The CDR3 protein is CAWSPDSNYGYTF. The CDR3 DNA reads as TGTGCCTGGAGTCCGGACAGTAACTATGGCTACACCTTC.

This clonotype showed up just a few times. The chain employs TRBV24-1 and TRBJ2-5, with D uncertain. Deletions cut 2 bases from V and 5 bases from J, with 5 bases between. The CDR3 covers 12 residues. Germline assignment: CDR1 KGHDR and CDR2 SFDVKD. The CDR3 spells CATSDSRETQYF. The DNA for the CDR3 is TGTGCCACCAGTGATTCCCGGGAGACCCAGTACTTC.

J is TRBJ1-1 and V is TRBV20-1, with 8 bases lining up with TRBD1. Trimming took 3 bases from V and 6 from J; bases not matched to a gene: 6. CDR1 is DFQATT, CDR2 SNEGSKA, per germline (reference sequence). CDR3 length: 13 amino acids. CDR3 amino acids: CSARKAGGSEAFF. The CDR3 region has the DNA TGCAGTGCTAGGAAGGCAGGGGGCTCTGAAGCTTTCTTT.

This clonotype was counted between two and nine times. The V and J genes are TRBV28 and TRBJ1-5; D gene uncertain. The CDR3 covers 14 residues. Germline CDR1 and CDR2: MDHEN and SYDVKM. With 7 bases removed from V and 3 bases from J, the gap between germline ends came to 13 bases. DNA for the CDR3: TGTGCCAGCACCTCTCCCAGGACCAATCAGCCCCAGCATTTT. It codes for CASTSPRTNQPQHF.

The chain employs TRBV11-1 and TRBJ1-6, with D uncertain. CDR1 and CDR2 (germline): SGHAT, FQDESV (reference sequence). V was clipped by 4 bases and J by 5 bases, with 15 bases between them. CDR3 length: 16 residues. In DNA form, the CDR3 reads TGTGCCAGCAGCTGGGAGGACCCGAGAAATAATTCACCCCTCCACTTT. Translating gives CASSWEDPRNNSPLHF.

The chain carries TRBV4-1 and TRBJ1-5; the D gene is possibly TRBD1 (5 bases). Germline assignment: CDR1 MGHRA and CDR2 YSYEKL. With 3 bases removed from V and 0 bases from J, the gap between germline ends came to 9 bases. The length of the CDR3 is 15 residues. CDR3 in DNA: TGCGCCAGCAGCCAGGAGGGGAATAGCAATCAGCCCCAGCATTTT. The encoded protein is CASSQEGNSNQPQHF.

This chain connects TRBV6-1 to TRBJ2-7; the match to TRBD2 covers 7 bases. V lost 2 bases to trimming and J lost 2 bases; unmatched junction nucleotides: 9. The V gene's germline CDR1 is MNHNS and CDR2 SASEGT. The CDR3 is 16 residues long. CDR3 nucleotides: TGTGCCAGCAGTGAAAACAACTGGGGGGGGGCCTACGAGCAGTACTTC. Its translation: CASSENNWGGAYEQYF.

The chain combines TRBV25-1 with TRBJ2-7, with TRBD1 matching over 9 bases. The CDR3 runs 13 residues. CDR1 MGHDK and CDR2 SYGVNS come from the germline V gene. V shed 6 bases and J 6 bases; nucleotides not matched to a gene: 6. The CDR3 here is CASRGQGKVEQYF. The CDR3, as DNA: TGTGCCAGCAGGGGACAGGGTAAGGTCGAGCAGTACTTC.

The chain couples TRBV29-1 to TRBJ2-1; TRBD2 aligns across 13 bases. This CDR3 is built from 16 residues. J was trimmed by 8 bases and V by 1 base; bases with no gene match: 8. CDR1 SQVTM and CDR2 ANQGSEA come from the germline V gene. CDR3 in amino acids: CSVEVGLAGFLDEQFF. DNA of the CDR3: TGCAGCGTTGAAGTGGGACTAGCGGGGTTCCTTGATGAGCAGTTCTTC.